This TCR beta chain was sequenced in a study of T cells expressing NK-cell markers. TCRdb reprocessed the 5' RACE reads, with one entry per CDR3 protein and no DNA. This table holds about 260,000 distinct CDR3 sequences. This CDR3 contains 14 residues. Germline loops: CDR1 ENHRY, CDR2 SYGVKD. The gene calls are TRBV10-3 and TRBJ2-1; TCRdb calls TRBD2, which cannot be checked without DNA. The specimen was blood T cells: a sorted CD56 or NKG2C T cell subset, CD4+ or CD8+ T cells, or bulk PBMC T cells (not recorded which). The source is a man between 18 and 29 years old in good health. The CDR3 sequence is CAISESSLAGEEFF.